The 20 T cell receptor beta chains in this list originate from one sample, sequenced in a study of shared clonotypes between healthy human individuals. The protocol was immunoSEQ multiplex PCR, while the TCRdb copy is restricted to in-frame clones and leaves out a portion. The data contain about 2.3 million clones, less than 95% of them singletons. The sample taken for sequencing was naive CD4+ T cells from PBMCs. The subset denotes: CD45RA+ positively selected. The receptor set was obtained from a man aged 18 to 30 in good health. Some clones in this sample may be carry-over from other donors' samples.

In regard to this clone: The same CDR3 arises from other DNA sequences in this sample as well. The chain combines TRBV5-1 with TRBJ2-1; D not certain. The V gene's germline CDR1 is SGHRS and CDR2 YFSETQ. V was cut by 0 bases and J by 8 bases, with 6 bases left in between. The CDR3 is made up of 12 amino acids. CDR3 DNA sequence: TGCGCCAGCAGCTTGGCGCTCGATGAGCAGTTCTTC. This sequence encodes CASSLALDEQFF.

The chain couples TRBV11-2 to TRBJ2-6; 7 bases line up with TRBD1. The germline CDR1 and CDR2 sequences are SGHAT and FQNNGV. The CDR3 extends over 18 amino acids. V lost 4 bases to trimming and J lost 0 bases; unmatched junction nucleotides: 9. CDR3 sequence reads: CASSSYTGEHSGANVLTF. Written as DNA, the CDR3 is TGTGCCAGCAGCTCTTACACAGGGGAACACTCTGGGGCCAACGTCCTGACTTTC.

This clone appeared a single time. V usage is TRBV6-5 and J usage is TRBJ2-5; 9 bases agree with TRBD1. Unmatched junction bases numbered 6, after V lost 5 bases and J lost 2 bases. The CDR3 is 15 amino acids. The germline gives CDR1 MNHEY, CDR2 SVGAGI. Here the CDR3 reads CASSRETGGQETQYF. In DNA, the CDR3 is TGTGCCAGCAGTCGAGAGACAGGGGGTCAAGAGACCCAGTACTTC.

This clone was seen a few times. V is TRBV15 and J is TRBJ1-2; D might be TRBD1 (5 bases). V gave up 0 bases and J gave up 7 bases, with 18 bases separating them. This CDR3 spans 16 amino acids. CDR1 is LNHNV, CDR2 YYDKDF, per germline (reference sequence). Here the CDR3 reads CATSREVAGTASGYTF. DNA for the CDR3: TGTGCCACCAGCAGAGAGGTGGCAGGGACGGCTTCTGGCTACACCTTC.

The chain recombines TRBV6-6 with TRBJ1-2; perhaps TRBD1 as D (5 bases). The CDR3 length is 15 residues. Germline V gene sequence: CDR1 MNHNY, CDR2 SVGAGI (reference sequence). V dropped 6 bases and J dropped 0 bases, with 14 bases sitting between them. The CDR3 DNA is TGTGCCAGCAGGGATACAGGATATTCTAACTATGGCTACACCTTC. It is translated as CASRDTGYSNYGYTF.

The genes are TRBV5-1 and TRBJ2-7, with 8 nucleotides matching TRBD1. J lost 0 bases, V lost 2 bases, and 7 bases had no gene match. This CDR3 is built from 16 residues. The germline V gene encodes CDR1 SGHRS and CDR2 YFSETQ. This chain's CDR3 is CASSFGDRSSSYEQYF. Here the CDR3 DNA reads TGCGCCAGCAGCTTTGGGGACAGGAGTAGCTCCTACGAGCAGTACTTC.

The CDR3 bases are TGTGCCTGGAGGAAGGTAGCGGGGATGGAGACCCAGTACTTC. Translating it yields CAWRKVAGMETQYF. The V and J genes are TRBV30 and TRBJ2-5; 8 bases agree with TRBD2. This CDR3 spans 14 amino acids. The germline V gene encodes CDR1 GTSNPN and CDR2 SVGIG (reference sequence). After removal of 3 bases from V and 5 bases from J, the junction contained 8 bases not matched to a gene.

V and J are TRBV27 and TRBJ1-1, with D possibly matching TRBD1 (5 bases). V was pared by 2 bases and J by 4 bases, with 14 bases between. Germline CDR1 MNHEY, CDR2 SMNVEV (reference sequence). This CDR3 has 15 amino acids. CDR3 DNA sequence: TGTGCCAGCAGTTTAGAGTATCTGGGACGCACTGAAGCTTTCTTT. It codes for CASSLEYLGRTEAFF.

The V and J genes are TRBV18 and TRBJ2-7; 9 bases match TRBD1. The CDR3 has 16 amino acids. Germline trimming cut 0 bases from V and 6 bases from J; bases unmatched to any gene: 9. Germline CDR1 and CDR2: KGHSH and LQKENI. The CDR3 DNA reads as TGTGCCAGCTCACCACCGGGGATGGGGACAGGGCTCGAGCAGTACTTC. This sequence encodes CASSPPGMGTGLEQYF.

The V call is TRBV6-5, the J call TRBJ1-5, with 7 bases aligning to TRBD1. There are 15 residues in the CDR3. The V gene end was trimmed by 0 bases and the J gene end by 5 bases; junction bases not matched to a gene: 4. Germline values: CDR1 MNHEY, CDR2 SVGAGI. The CDR3 protein is CASSYSGDSYQPQHF. As DNA, the CDR3 is TGTGCCAGCAGTTACTCGGGGGACAGTTATCAGCCCCAGCATTTT.

The chain employs TRBV14 and TRBJ1-1, with unresolved D. The CDR3 extends over 16 amino acids. CDR1 and CDR2 (germline): SGHDN, FVKESK. The V end lost 6 bases, the J end lost 8 bases, and 25 bases lay between the germline ends. The CDR3 loop is CASSYMPLPSVGEAFF. The CDR3 DNA reads as TGTGCCAGCAGTTACATGCCTTTACCGTCAGTGGGGGAAGCTTTCTTT. Looking up the rest from reference TRBV14 and TRBJ1-1 gives the full variable domain: EAGVTQFPSHSVIEKGQTVTLRCDPISGHDNLYWYRRVMGKEIKFLLHFVKESKQDESGMPNNRFLAERTGGTYSTLKVQPAELEDSGVYFCASSYMPLPSVGEAFFGQGTRLTVV.

Only one count was recorded for this clone. The CDR3 coding sequence is TGTGCCAGCTCCCGCGGGAAGGGAGGAAACGAGCAGTACTTC. This encodes CASSRGKGGNEQYF. The chain combines TRBV18 with TRBJ2-7, with a tentative D call TRBD2 (6 bases). Germline V gene data show CDR1 as KGHSH and CDR2 as LQKENI. With 6 bases removed from V and 5 bases from J, the gap between germline ends came to 17 bases. The CDR3 is 14 amino acids.

This chain links TRBV4-1 with TRBJ2-7; TRBD1 matches at 8 bases. With 4 bases clipped from V and 2 bases from J, the junction kept 10 bases outside the gene matches. Germline lookup yields CDR1 MGHRA and CDR2 YSYEKL. This CDR3 is built from 16 residues. CDR3 coding DNA: TGCGCCAGCAGCCTTCTGAGGACAGGGTTAGCCTACGAGCAGTACTTC. Translation: CASSLLRTGLAYEQYF.

The V and J genes are TRBV5-1 and TRBJ2-7; the match to TRBD2 covers 12 bases. Germline loops: CDR1 SGHRS, CDR2 YFSETQ. V lost 2 bases and J lost 6; bases outside the gene matches: 6. There are 15 residues in the CDR3. The CDR3 DNA reads as TGCGCCAGCAGCTTCAGACTAGCGGGAGAAGTCGAGCAGTACTTC. Its translation is CASSFRLAGEVEQYF. Full variable domain (remainder filled in from reference TRBV5-1 and TRBJ2-7): KAGVTQTPRYLIKTRGQQVTLSCSPISGHRSVSWYQQTPGQGLQFLFEYFSETQRNKGNFPGRFSGRQFSNSRSEMNVSTLELGDSALYLCASSFRLAGEVEQYFGPGTRLTVT.

This chain uses TRBV2 with TRBJ1-5; TRBD1 might be the D (6 bases). The germline CDR1 and CDR2 sequences are SNHLY and FYNNEI. The V gene lost 8 bases and the J gene lost 4 bases, with 15 bases spanning the gap. CDR3 length equals 14 residues. The CDR3 DNA reads TGTGCCAGCGCTTATACAGGGTATAATCAGCCCCAGCATTTT. Its translation: CASAYTGYNQPQHF.

The chain couples TRBV10-2 to TRBJ2-1; TRBD1 matches at 7 bases. J was trimmed by 6 bases and V by 6 bases; bases with no gene match: 11. CDR3 length: 15 residues. Germline CDR1 is WSHSY and CDR2 is SAAADI. In DNA, the CDR3 is TGCGCCAGCAGCTTACTAGAGGGGGCGTCCAATGAGCAGTTCTTC. It is translated as CASSLLEGASNEQFF.

Comment on this clone: Other DNA sequences within the sample encode an identical CDR3. The V call is TRBV2, the J call TRBJ2-3, with 8 nucleotides matching TRBD2. J gave up 1 base and V 8 bases, and 2 bases lay outside the gene matches. The CDR3 sequence is 13 residues long. Germline-derived CDR1 and CDR2 are SNHLY and FYNNEI. The CDR3 is CASGREGTDTQYF. CDR3 DNA: TGTGCCAGCGGGCGGGAGGGCACAGATACGCAGTATTTT.

J is TRBJ2-7 and V is TRBV29-1, with D unresolved. Germline V gives CDR1 SQVTM, CDR2 ANQGSEA. The CDR3 consists of 13 residues. The ends were cut back, 6 bases at V and 6 bases at J, with 18 bases in the middle. The CDR3 loop reads CSVAAPLLGEQYF. The CDR3 DNA is TGCAGCGTCGCGGCCCCTCTACTGGGCGAGCAGTACTTC.

The CDR3 region is CASSFSTIAGGRFNEQFF. The CDR3 DNA follows: TGCGCCAGCAGCTTCTCGACCATAGCGGGAGGGCGCTTCAATGAGCAGTTCTTC. The V gene is TRBV5-1, the J gene TRBJ2-1; 11 nucleotides agree with TRBD2. The CDR3 has 18 residues. V shed 2 bases, J shed 6 bases, and the junction held 13 bases outside the gene matches. Germline CDR1 and CDR2: SGHRS and YFSETQ. Looking up the rest from reference TRBV5-1 and TRBJ2-1 gives the full variable domain: KAGVTQTPRYLIKTRGQQVTLSCSPISGHRSVSWYQQTPGQGLQFLFEYFSETQRNKGNFPGRFSGRQFSNSRSEMNVSTLELGDSALYLCASSFSTIAGGRFNEQFFGPGTRLTVL.

This chain uses TRBV7-9 with TRBJ2-6; perhaps TRBD1 as D (6 bases). The V end was cut by 4 bases, the J end by 0 bases, with 16 bases between. The germline CDR1 and CDR2 sequences are SEHNR and FQNEAQ (reference sequence). This CDR3 spans 18 amino acids. CDR3: CASSYGRQGLSGANVLTF. For the CDR3, the DNA is TGTGCCAGCAGCTACGGGCGGCAGGGGCTCTCTGGGGCCAACGTCCTGACTTTC. The entire variable domain, with the rest obtained from reference TRBV7-9 and TRBJ2-6, is as follows: DTGVSQNPRHKITKRGQNVTFRCDPISEHNRLYWYRQTLGQGPEFLTYFQNEAQLEKSRLLSDRFSAERPKGSFSTLEIQRTEQGDSAMYLCASSYGRQGLSGANVLTFGAGSRLTVL.